The 29 T cell receptor beta chains given below trace back to one sample, sequenced in a study of blood T cell repertoires in COVID-19. Method: immunoSEQ multiplex PCR; TCRdb's copy keeps in-frame clones and lacks some. The sample includes 200,000 or so clones, more than 80% seen only once; the top ten take approximately 2.4%. The specimen sequenced was peripheral blood. All receptors derive from a young man with COVID-19, enrolled during active disease.

The chain links TRBV7-2 to TRBJ2-7, with TRBD2 matching 12 bases. The CDR3 is made up of 15 amino acids. Looked up from germline, CDR1 is SGHTA and CDR2 is FQGNSA. Trimming at V came to 5 bases and at J to 5 bases, leaving 7 bases not matched to a gene. CDR3 sequence (DNA): TGTGCCAGCAGCATCCGACTAGCGGGAGCACACGAGCAGTACTTC. It is translated as CASSIRLAGAHEQYF.

The CDR3 spells CASSPRRTGAYNEQFF. The CDR3 region has the DNA TGTGCCAGCAGCCCCAGACGGACAGGAGCCTACAATGAGCAGTTCTTC. The chain carries TRBV13 and TRBJ2-1, with 7 bases fitting TRBD1. The J segment lost 2 bases and the V segment lost 5 bases, leaving 9 bases of the junction unmatched. This CDR3 spans 16 amino acids. Germline lookup yields CDR1 PRHDT and CDR2 FYEKMQ (reference sequence).

The count of this clone is one. The V call is TRBV7-3, the J call TRBJ2-5; D call uncertain. With 5 bases removed from V and 1 base from J, the gap between germline ends came to 5 bases. Per the germline V gene, CDR1 is SGHTA and CDR2 is FQGTGA. The CDR3 sequence is 12 residues long. The chain's CDR3 is CASSISQETQYF. CDR3 sequence (DNA): TGTGCCAGCAGCATATCCCAAGAGACCCAGTACTTC.

This chain uses TRBV6-6 with TRBJ2-1; 8 positions agree with TRBD2. The CDR3 spans 15 residues. Germline V gene lookup returns CDR1 MNHNY and CDR2 SVGAGI (reference sequence). J gave up 6 bases and V 5 bases, and 9 bases lay outside the gene matches. The CDR3 loop reads CASSPPFLAGNEQFF. The CDR3 DNA sequence: TGTGCCAGCAGTCCGCCGTTCCTAGCGGGCAATGAGCAGTTCTTC.

The V call is TRBV30, the J call TRBJ2-2, with 10 bases matching TRBD2. The CDR3 sequence is 13 residues long. V dropped 7 bases and J dropped 5; count of bases not matched to a gene: 4. Germline V CDR1 and CDR2: GTSNPN, SVGIG (reference sequence). CDR3 in amino acids: CAYSGRRTGELFF. Here the CDR3 DNA reads TGTGCCTATAGCGGGAGGCGAACCGGGGAGCTGTTTTTT.

The CDR3 protein is CASSELQGDTYEQYF. The CDR3 DNA reads TGTGCCAGCAGTGAATTACAGGGAGATACCTACGAGCAGTACTTC. The V call is TRBV6-1, the J call TRBJ2-7; possibly TRBD1 for D (6 bases). CDR1 is MNHNS and CDR2 is SASEGT in the germline V gene. This CDR3 has 15 residues. The V and J ends lost 2 bases and 2 bases respectively, with 13 bases between them.

The chain uses TRBV6-5 and TRBJ1-6; a possible D gene is TRBD1 (6 bases). Trimming removed 6 bases at V and 7 bases at J, with 16 bases between. The CDR3 sequence is 15 residues long. CDR1 MNHEY and CDR2 SVGAGI come from the germline V gene. The CDR3 DNA reads as TGTGCCAGCAGACTCAGGGGAATGGGGAATTCACCCCTCCACTTT. Translated, it gives CASRLRGMGNSPLHF.

The J gene is TRBJ1-2, the V gene TRBV7-2, with D tentatively TRBD1 (5 bases). Germline V CDR1 and CDR2: SGHTA, FQGNSA. V shed 4 bases and J shed 2 bases, with 20 bases lying between them. This CDR3 is 17 amino acids long. CDR3 sequence (DNA): TGTGCCAGCAGCTCTCCCGGGACTCCACACCGCAACTATGGCTACACCTTC. Translated, it gives CASSSPGTPHRNYGYTF.

The rearrangement links TRBV5-1 to TRBJ2-4; 9 positions agree with TRBD2. The CDR3 spans 14 residues. With 4 bases clipped from V and 9 bases from J, the junction kept 8 bases outside the gene matches. The germline V gene encodes CDR1 SGHRS and CDR2 YFSETQ. The CDR3 DNA reads TGCGCCAGCAGCCCGGCGGCGGGGGGGGGCATTCAGTACTTC. It yields the protein CASSPAAGGGIQYF.

The rearrangement links TRBV5-1 to TRBJ2-3, with 8 bases aligning to TRBD2. Germline CDR1 is SGHRS and CDR2 is YFSETQ. Losses at the gene ends were 1 base for V and 8 bases for J; bases not matched to a gene: 9. The CDR3 covers 15 residues. The CDR3 loop is CASSLKLADLLTQYF. The CDR3, as DNA: TGCGCCAGCAGCTTGAAACTAGCGGACTTACTTACGCAGTATTTT.

This chain uses TRBV4-1 with TRBJ1-6, with a weak D call TRBD1 (6 bases). Germline assignment: CDR1 MGHRA and CDR2 YSYEKL. V shed 4 bases and J shed 9 bases, with 13 bases lying between them. The CDR3 has 14 residues. The CDR3 DNA follows: TGCGCCAGCAGCCCAACAGGGTACGCTTCACCCCTCCACTTT. Protein product: CASSPTGYASPLHF.

The J gene is TRBJ1-2, the V gene TRBV28; D ambiguous. This CDR3 comprises 10 residues. Germline lookup yields CDR1 MDHEN and CDR2 SYDVKM. Trimming removed 4 bases at V and 7 bases at J, with 4 bases between. CDR3 in DNA: TGTGCCAGCAGTTCTCGTGGCTACACCTTC. Amino acid sequence: CASSSRGYTF.

A single count supports this clone. V gene TRBV29-1 combines with J gene TRBJ1-2; maybe TRBD1 (6 bases). The CDR3 totals 14 residues. V lost 0 bases and J 4 bases, leaving 12 bases between the germline ends. Germline CDR1 reads SQVTM; CDR2 reads ANQGSEA. As DNA, the CDR3 is TGCAGCGTTGAAGATGGGGACACCGGCTATGGCTACACCTTC. This codes for CSVEDGDTGYGYTF.

The chain employs TRBV19 and TRBJ1-1; D perhaps matches TRBD1 (6 bases). This CDR3 spans 14 amino acids. Trimming stripped 5 bases from V and 0 bases from J, with 10 bases between. Germline values: CDR1 LNHDA, CDR2 SQIVND (reference sequence). The DNA for the CDR3 is TGTGCCAGTAGTCTAACAGGGTTGAACACTGAAGCTTTCTTT. The encoded protein is CASSLTGLNTEAFF.

This clone was observed a few times. The chain couples TRBV5-4 to TRBJ2-2; a possible D gene is TRBD2 (6 bases). The V and J ends lost 4 bases and 3 bases respectively, with 13 bases between them. CDR3 length: 15 residues. Per the germline V gene, CDR1 is SGHNT and CDR2 is YYREEE (reference sequence). CDR3 sequence: CASSPGGRDTGELFF. CDR3 nucleotide sequence: TGTGCCAGCAGCCCTGGAGGGAGAGACACCGGGGAGCTGTTTTTT.

This sequence joins TRBV19 and TRBJ1-3, with TRBD1 identical over 7 bases. The CDR3 consists of 17 residues. V lost 3 bases, J lost 4 bases, and 12 bases stayed unmatched. Germline CDR1 LNHDA, CDR2 SQIVND (reference sequence). CDR3 loop: CASSITGAFRTGNTIYF. CDR3 sequence (DNA): TGTGCCAGTAGTATCACAGGGGCATTCAGGACCGGAAACACCATATATTTT.

This chain uses TRBV28 with TRBJ1-2, with 8 bases that match TRBD1. Trimming at V came to 6 bases and at J to 5 bases, leaving 8 bases not matched to a gene. This CDR3 contains 14 residues. Germline loops: CDR1 MDHEN, CDR2 SYDVKM. The CDR3 DNA is TGTGCCAGCAGCCCGAGGGACAGGCCATATGGCTACACCTTC. Amino acid sequence: CASSPRDRPYGYTF.

The rearrangement uses TRBV5-1 and TRBJ1-2, with a tentative D call TRBD1 (5 bases). V was trimmed by 4 bases and J by 5 bases, leaving 15 bases between them. This CDR3 has 14 residues. Germline CDR1 reads SGHRS; CDR2 reads YFSETQ. CDR3 protein: CASSPAGGVYGYTF. The CDR3 region has the DNA TGCGCCAGCAGCCCAGCAGGAGGGGTTTATGGCTACACCTTC.

The chain joins TRBV30 to TRBJ1-5; 7 bases map to TRBD1. The CDR3 covers 14 residues. Germline loops: CDR1 GTSNPN, CDR2 SVGIG (reference sequence). Germline trimming cut 2 bases from V and 4 bases from J; bases unmatched to any gene: 5. The CDR3 nucleotides are TGTGCCTGGAGTAGGACAGGATTTAATCAGCCCCAGCATTTT. Its translation: CAWSRTGFNQPQHF.

The chain couples TRBV4-2 to TRBJ2-2, with TRBD2 identical over 13 bases. J was trimmed by 6 bases and V by 0 bases; bases with no gene match: 25. The CDR3 is 24 residues long. CDR1 is LGHNA and CDR2 is YNFKEQ in the germline V gene. In DNA, the CDR3 is TGTGCCAGCAGCCAAGAGGCCCCTATAGGCCGACCTACTAGCGGGAGGGCCCGGTCCGGGGAGCTGTTTTTT. Translation gives CASSQEAPIGRPTSGRARSGELFF.

The chain is built from TRBV5-1 and TRBJ1-1; 8 positions agree with TRBD1. The V and J ends lost 2 bases and 4 bases, in that order; junction bases with no gene match: 1. This CDR3 spans 13 amino acids. Germline CDR1 is SGHRS and CDR2 is YFSETQ. The CDR3 DNA is TGCGCCAGCAGCTTTGGGACAGGCACTGAAGCTTTCTTT. Residues: CASSFGTGTEAFF.

The V call is TRBV5-5, the J call TRBJ1-2; D gene unclear. Germline loops: CDR1 SGHKS, CDR2 YYEKEE (reference sequence). The CDR3 loop spans 14 amino acids. V was trimmed by 4 bases and J by 6 bases, leaving 16 bases between them. Here the CDR3 DNA reads TGTGCCAGCAGCCGCTGGGCGGGTGGTGATGGCTACACCTTC. Encoded protein: CASSRWAGGDGYTF.

In this sample, this clone turned up once. The V gene is TRBV7-2, the J gene TRBJ2-7; 15 bases match TRBD2. This CDR3 has 17 residues. Trimming removed 5 bases from V and 2 bases from J; junction bases left unmatched: 7. Looked up from germline, CDR1 is SGHTA and CDR2 is FQGNSA. DNA for the CDR3: TGTGCCAGCAGCCCAAGGACTAGCGGGAGGGCAGCCTACGAGCAGTACTTC. Protein sequence: CASSPRTSGRAAYEQYF.

The chain has TRBV12-3 or TRBV12-4 and TRBJ2-3, with a weak D call TRBD2 (5 bases). V lost 3 bases, J lost 4 bases, and 8 bases lay in between. This CDR3 has 13 residues. The CDR3 DNA sequence: TGTGCCAGCAGTTTTACGCGGGCAGATACGCAGTATTTT. Residues: CASSFTRADTQYF.

This sequence joins TRBV11-1 and TRBJ1-6; the D gene is possibly TRBD1 (6 bases). Trimming stripped 0 bases from V and 3 bases from J, with 15 bases between. The CDR3 is 18 residues long. Germline CDR1 reads SGHAT; CDR2 reads FQDESV (reference sequence). The CDR3 coding sequence is TGTGCCAGCAGCTTAGCGCTCGTCGGGGGGCACTATAATTCACCCCTCCACTTT. It yields the protein CASSLALVGGHYNSPLHF.

V usage is TRBV3-1 (or the pseudogene TRBV3-2) and J usage is TRBJ1-2; TRBD1 agrees at 9 bases. The junction had 3 bases not matched to a gene; V was cut back by 0 bases and J by 4 bases. This CDR3 has 15 residues. Per germline, CDR1 LGHDT and CDR2 YNNKEL (reference sequence). Here the CDR3 reads CASSQETGGPYGYTF. The CDR3 coding sequence is TGTGCCAGCAGCCAAGAAACAGGGGGCCCCTATGGCTACACCTTC.

The chain employs TRBV28 and TRBJ2-1; TRBD1 matches 8 bases. V gave up 4 bases and J gave up 7 bases; unmatched junction bases: 9. The CDR3 consists of 15 residues. The germline CDR1 and CDR2 sequences are MDHEN and SYDVKM. The CDR3 here is CASSSPGQAFNEQFF. DNA for the CDR3: TGTGCCAGCAGTTCTCCGGGACAGGCGTTTAATGAGCAGTTCTTC.

The V gene is TRBV28, the J gene TRBJ1-5; 7 bases fit TRBD1. V trimming: 6 bases; J trimming: 3 bases; junction bases outside the gene matches: 5. The germline CDR1 and CDR2 sequences are MDHEN and SYDVKM. This CDR3 comprises 14 residues. The CDR3 nucleotides are TGTGCCAGCAGCCAAGGGACAGACAATCAGCCCCAGCATTTT. Translated: CASSQGTDNQPQHF.

The genes are TRBV6-5 and TRBJ1-2; 9 positions match TRBD1. V shed 6 bases and J 3 bases; nucleotides not matched to a gene: 5. This CDR3 spans 14 amino acids. Germline V gene sequence: CDR1 MNHEY, CDR2 SVGAGI. The CDR3 protein is CASRETGGDYGYTF. CDR3 sequence (DNA): TGTGCCAGCAGGGAGACAGGGGGGGACTATGGCTACACCTTC.